A selection of T cell receptor beta chains follows, all from one sample in a study of blood T cell repertoires in COVID-19. The repertoire was sequenced with immunoSEQ multiplex PCR; TCRdb's copy has only in-frame clones and lacks some. Among about 410,000 clones listed, 70% to 90% were seen once. The material sequenced was peripheral blood. The receptors shown here come from a middle-aged woman with COVID-19, enrolled during active disease. The CDR3 runs from the conserved cysteine through the conserved F or W. Each record gives: V gene, D gene, J gene, clone size, CDR3 protein, CDR3 DNA. A D gene is named only where the DNA matches it firmly. Clone size appears in some rows only: once, few, many, or a class for an expanded clone.

TRBV7-9	-	TRBJ2-5	-	CASSTGETQYF	TGTGCCAGCAGCACGGGAGAGACCCAGTACTTC
TRBV3-1/TRBV3-2	TRBD1	TRBJ1-2	-	CASSQWDRDVYGYTF	TGTGCCAGCAGCCAATGGGACAGGGACGTCTATGGCTACACCTTC
TRBV27	-	TRBJ2-1	-	CATIKELQFF	TGTGCGACTATAAAGGAGCTCCAGTTCTTC
TRBV4-3	TRBD1	TRBJ1-2	-	CASSPRGGDGYTF	TGCGCCAGCAGCCCGCGAGGGGGCGATGGCTACACCTTC
TRBV4-3	TRBD1	TRBJ1-3	-	CASSLGTGNSGNTIYF	TGCGCCAGCAGCCTCGGGACAGGCAACTCTGGAAACACCATATATTTT
TRBV19	-	TRBJ1-1	-	CATRLGGVEAFF	TGTGCCACTCGTTTGGGGGGGGTTGAAGCTTTCTTT
TRBV19	TRBD1	TRBJ2-3	-	CASSPINRGISTDTQYF	TGTGCCAGTAGTCCGATTAACAGGGGGATTAGCACAGATACGCAGTATTTT
TRBV6-2/TRBV6-3	TRBD1	TRBJ1-6	-	CASSTGVTYNSPLHF	TGTGCCAGCAGCACAGGGGTAACCTATAATTCACCCCTCCACTTT
TRBV13	TRBD1	TRBJ1-2	once	CASRYGQAQDGYTF	TGTGCCAGCAGATACGGACAGGCGCAGGATGGCTACACCTTC
TRBV29-1	TRBD1	TRBJ2-5	once	CSVRQGEETQYF	TGCAGCGTCCGACAGGGAGAAGAGACCCAGTACTTC
TRBV6-5	-	TRBJ2-3	-	CASSYLEPSDTQYF	TGTGCCAGCAGTTACCTAGAGCCTAGCGATACGCAGTATTTT
TRBV4-3	-	TRBJ1-6	-	CASSQETGSDSPLHF	TGCGCCAGCAGCCAAGAAACCGGGTCCGATTCACCCCTCCACTTT
TRBV6-2/TRBV6-3	TRBD1	TRBJ1-5	-	CASSTGGGNQPQHF	TGTGCCAGCAGTACAGGGGGCGGGAATCAGCCCCAGCATTTT
TRBV3-1/TRBV3-2	TRBD1	TRBJ1-2	-	CASSPDRGTYGYTF	TGTGCCAGCAGCCCGGACAGGGGTACCTATGGCTACACCTTC
TRBV9	-	TRBJ1-1	-	CASSVGVGGNTEAFF	TGTGCCAGCAGCGTAGGGGTCGGGGGGAACACTGAAGCTTTCTTT
TRBV29-1	-	TRBJ1-1	-	CSVEEGTGEAFF	TGCAGCGTTGAAGAAGGAACAGGTGAAGCTTTCTTT
TRBV9	TRBD1	TRBJ2-5	-	CASSAQDREWTQYF	TGTGCCAGCAGCGCCCAAGACAGGGAGTGGACCCAGTACTTC
TRBV7-9	TRBD2	TRBJ2-3	-	CASTPFKTSGSTDTQYF	TGTGCCAGCACCCCTTTCAAGACTAGCGGGAGCACAGATACGCAGTATTTT
TRBV27	-	TRBJ1-1	-	CASSLSTVMNTEAFF	TGTGCCAGCAGTTTATCGACAGTTATGAACACTGAAGCTTTCTTT
TRBV4-2	TRBD1	TRBJ2-1	-	CASSQDGGTGRNEQFF	TGTGCCAGCAGCCAAGATGGCGGGACAGGCCGCAATGAGCAGTTCTTC
TRBV6-5	TRBD1	TRBJ2-7	-	CASRDTRDRVHEQYF	TGTGCCAGCAGGGATACTAGGGACAGGGTACACGAGCAGTACTTC
TRBV15	TRBD2	TRBJ2-3	-	CATSGRLAGGVDTQYF	TGTGCCACCAGCGGCAGACTAGCGGGAGGAGTAGATACGCAGTATTTT